The 10 T cell receptor beta chains below were found in one sample sequenced in a study of blood T cell repertoires in COVID-19. Sequenced by immunoSEQ multiplex PCR; TCRdb stores in-frame clones only, minus some. The profile shows some 290,000 clones, almost 90% of them singletons. Sequenced: peripheral blood. The source is a woman in her twenties or thirties with COVID-19, enrolled during active disease.

CDR3 DNA sequence: TGTGCCAGCAGCTTAGTGAGGAGTCACGAGCAGTACTTC. Translation gives CASSLVRSHEQYF. The chain employs TRBV7-2 and TRBJ2-7; D uncertain. Trimming stripped 1 base from V and 5 bases from J, with 9 bases between. This CDR3 has 13 residues. CDR1 is SGHTA and CDR2 is FQGNSA in the germline V gene.

The chain employs TRBV20-1 and TRBJ2-1; no clear D gene. V was clipped by 4 bases and J by 9 bases, with 10 bases between them. The CDR3 consists of 11 residues. Germline V CDR1 and CDR2: DFQATT, SNEGSKA (reference sequence). As DNA, the CDR3 is TGCAGTGCTAAGGTAGCTCCTGAGCAGTTCTTC. It specifies CSAKVAPEQFF.

V and J are TRBV5-1 and TRBJ2-7; 15 bases align to TRBD2. The V gene end was trimmed by 4 bases and the J gene end by 1 base; junction bases not matched to a gene: 9. CDR3 length equals 18 residues. The germline CDR1 and CDR2 sequences are SGHRS and YFSETQ. The CDR3 region has the DNA TGCGCCAGCAGCCTAAGGACTAGCGGGAGGGCCGGATCCTACGAGCAGTACTTC. Residues: CASSLRTSGRAGSYEQYF.

The CDR3 region is CATSEMGQGTYNEQFF. In nucleotides, the CDR3 is TGTGCCACCAGTGAAATGGGACAGGGGACCTACAATGAGCAGTTCTTC. The rearrangement uses TRBV24-1 and TRBJ2-1, with TRBD1 identical over 10 bases. The CDR3 runs 16 residues. CDR1 and CDR2 (germline): KGHDR, SFDVKD. After removal of 4 bases from V and 2 bases from J, the junction contained 4 bases not matched to a gene.

The genes are TRBV7-9 and TRBJ2-1; 7 nucleotides agree with TRBD1. Per the germline V gene, CDR1 is SEHNR and CDR2 is FQNEAQ (reference sequence). With 3 bases clipped from V and 5 bases from J, the junction kept 4 bases outside the gene matches. The CDR3 has 14 residues. Written as DNA, the CDR3 is TGTGCCAGCAGCTTGAGTCAGGGGGACAATGAGCAGTTCTTC. The encoded protein is CASSLSQGDNEQFF.

The rearrangement links TRBV19 to TRBJ2-2; D gene uncertain. Germline CDR1 is LNHDA and CDR2 is SQIVND (reference sequence). The CDR3 loop spans 14 amino acids. The V gene lost 5 bases and the J gene lost 1 base, with 8 bases spanning the gap. This chain's CDR3 is CASSPRQNTGELFF. CDR3 nucleotides: TGTGCCAGTAGTCCCCGACAGAACACCGGGGAGCTGTTTTTT.

This clone was recorded a few times. The chain combines TRBV29-1 with TRBJ2-7, with 11 bases fitting TRBD2. Germline CDR1 is SQVTM and CDR2 is ANQGSEA. The CDR3 has 13 residues. The trim removed 7 bases at V and 3 bases at J, leaving 5 bases unmatched. The CDR3 sequence: CSAASGRIYEQYF. CDR3 nucleotide sequence: TGCAGCGCCGCTAGCGGGAGGATCTACGAGCAGTACTTC.

CDR3 DNA: TGTGCCAGCAGTGAATATCTAGCGGGAGTGGGGGGAGATACGCAGTATTTT. Translating gives CASSEYLAGVGGDTQYF. V is TRBV25-1 and J is TRBJ2-3; 10 nucleotides agree with TRBD2. This CDR3 has 17 amino acids. CDR1 and CDR2 (germline): MGHDK, SYGVNS. The ends lost 0 bases at V and 5 bases at J; junction bases unmatched: 8.

The V and J genes are TRBV7-9 and TRBJ1-3, with 11 bases fitting TRBD1. Unmatched junction bases numbered 11, after V lost 4 bases and J lost 6 bases. Germline V lookup: CDR1 SEHNR, CDR2 FQNEAQ (reference sequence). CDR3 size: 17 residues. Here the CDR3 reads CASSYPTGTGGENTIYF. CDR3 sequence (DNA): TGTGCCAGCAGCTACCCAACCGGGACAGGGGGTGAAAACACCATATATTTT.

V gene TRBV4-3 combines with J gene TRBJ1-1; D unclear. V was clipped by 2 bases and J by 4 bases, with 14 bases between them. CDR1 LGHNA and CDR2 YSLEER come from the germline V gene. The CDR3 runs to 15 residues. CDR3 bases: TGCGCCAGCAGCCAACTACCATCGGGAGGCACTGAAGCTTTCTTT. Its protein is CASSQLPSGGTEAFF.